This T cell receptor (beta chain) was retrieved from a study of T-cell reconstitution after alpha-beta-depleted transplantation in children. Unique molecular identifiers were used in preparing the TCRbeta library. MiXCR was run by TCRdb on the PCR reads, yielding one entry per CDR3 protein. The sample records more than 200,000 distinct CDR3 sequences, 9.7% being singletons. This clonotype has ten or more counts. One end of the junction is discordant with germline, which a read error may explain. The CDR3 is 15 residues long. Germline CDR1 and CDR2: SGHRS and YFSETQ. This sample comprised PBMCs from the stem cell graft donor, obtained from the stem cell graft. The rearrangement links TRBV5-1 to TRBJ1-1; 7 nucleotides match TRBD1. The sequence derives from a human donor who donated a stem cell graft to a child with SCID. The CDR3 DNA is TGCGCCAGCAGCTCGACAGGGCCTGGGAACACTGAAGCCTTCTTT. Protein sequence: CASSSTGPGNTEAFF.